The 8 T cell receptor beta chains given below trace back to one sample, sequenced in a study of CD8+ T cells in alopecia areata. Extracted RNA was reverse transcribed, and the resulting cDNA served as sequencing template. Assay used: immunoSEQ multiplex PCR; TCRdb lists only in-frame clones, some missing. The repertoire holds about 37,000 clones, 45% to 70% seen once, with around 1.7% in the top ten. CD4+ cells obtained from a few patients were subjected to sorting into CD25+CD127- cells. The sample comprised CD4+ Tregs sorted from blood. The receptor set was obtained from a human donor with alopecia areata.

This chain uses TRBV29-1 with TRBJ2-5; 7 bases line up with TRBD1. Germline values: CDR1 SQVTM, CDR2 ANQGSEA. The CDR3 is 12 amino acids. The V and J ends lost 7 bases and 5 bases, in that order; junction bases with no gene match: 7. CDR3 DNA: TGCAGCGGCCGACAGGGCCGGGAGACCCAGTACTTC. It yields the protein CSGRQGRETQYF.

V is TRBV9 and J is TRBJ2-7; D not resolved. This CDR3 has 14 amino acids. V lost 1 base and J lost 0, with 8 bases in between. CDR1 is SGDLS and CDR2 is YYNGEE in the germline V gene. The CDR3 DNA reads as TGTGCCAGCAGCGTATATGGCAGCTCCTACGAGCAGTACTTC. As protein: CASSVYGSSYEQYF.

The CDR3 DNA reads as TGTGCCAGCAGTTTTTTGATGAGGAGCTCCTATAATTCACCCCTCCACTTT. Translation gives CASSFLMRSSYNSPLHF. The gene calls are TRBV28 and TRBJ1-6; unclear D gene. Per the germline V gene, CDR1 is MDHEN and CDR2 is SYDVKM. Trimming took 3 bases from V and 0 from J, leaving 12 bases between them. This CDR3 is 17 amino acids long. Supplemented by reference TRBV28 and TRBJ1-6, the full variable domain reads DVKVTQSSRYLVKRTGEKVFLECVQDMDHENMFWYRQDPGLGLRLIYFSYDVKMKEKGDIPEGYSVSREKKERFSLILESASTNQTSMYLCASSFLMRSSYNSPLHFGNGTRLTVT.

The gene calls are TRBV4-3 and TRBJ1-1; a weak D match, TRBD1 (6 bases). Trimming pared 2 bases from V and 2 bases from J, leaving 15 bases between. The CDR3 contains 16 residues. Germline V gives CDR1 LGHNA, CDR2 YSLEER. The CDR3: CASSQSYRAFNTEAFF. CDR3 bases: TGCGCCAGCAGCCAATCTTACAGGGCCTTCAACACTGAAGCTTTCTTT.

The chain has TRBV7-2 and TRBJ1-1; TRBD1 matches at 9 bases. This CDR3 spans 14 amino acids. With 5 bases clipped from V and 5 bases from J, the junction kept 6 bases outside the gene matches. Germline V lookup: CDR1 SGHTA, CDR2 FQGNSA. Written as DNA, the CDR3 is TGTGCCAGCAGCGTTACAGGGGGCTCGACTGAAGCTTTCTTT. It yields the protein CASSVTGGSTEAFF.

The V gene is TRBV18, the J gene TRBJ1-3; D unresolved. The V gene's germline CDR1 is KGHSH and CDR2 LQKENI. V was pared by 0 bases and J by 4 bases, with 7 bases between. The CDR3 loop spans 14 amino acids. CDR3 region: CASSPPARGNTIYF. The CDR3 DNA sequence: TGTGCCAGCTCACCACCGGCCAGGGGAAACACCATATATTTT.

This clone was counted a few times. This rearrangement joins TRBV2 to TRBJ2-4; D perhaps matches TRBD2 (7 bases). V gave up 3 bases and J gave up 14 bases, with 20 bases separating them. Germline values: CDR1 SNHLY, CDR2 FYNNEI. CDR3 length equals 14 residues. As DNA, the CDR3 is TGTGCCAGCAGTGAGCAGGGGAGGGTTCCTGTAAAGTACTTC. This codes for CASSEQGRVPVKYF.

In DNA, the CDR3 is TGTGCCAGCAGTGGGGGACACATCGGTGAGCAGTTCTTC. This encodes CASSGGHIGEQFF. The chain employs TRBV28 and TRBJ2-1; D is perhaps TRBD1 (6 bases). CDR3 length: 13 residues. Trimming left V 5 bases short and J 9 bases short, with 14 bases between. Germline V gene sequence: CDR1 MDHEN, CDR2 SYDVKM.